This TCR beta chain was recorded in a study of blood T cells in healthy people across ages. The authors ran a second PCR of 7 to 11 cycles using a sample-barcoded 5' primer and a J-beta primer mix. Using its own MiXCR run on the 5' RACE reads, TCRdb lists one record per CDR3 protein. This sample has fewer than 2,000,000 distinct CDR3 sequences, with roughly 30% found just once. V was cut by 0 bases and J by 0 bases, with 12 bases left in between. Germline loops: CDR1 MNHNS, CDR2 SASEGT. This CDR3 region has 17 residues. The V call is TRBV6-1, the J call TRBJ2-4; D not resolved. Source material: blood. The TCR comes from a young woman in good health. DNA of the CDR3: TGTGCCAGCAGTGAAGCGGGTGGCAGTTTAGCCAAAAACATTCAGTACTTC. Amino acid sequence: CASSEAGGSLAKNIQYF.